The T cell receptor (beta chain) under discussion was sequenced for a study of shared clonotypes between healthy human individuals. Turning to the study itself: Plates per donor: three CD4 naive, three CD4 memory, two CD8 naive, one CD8 memory.

Findings of the study overall: Naive CD4 clonotypes overlapped across a few donors at 4.5% to 5.5%.

Germline V gene sequence: CDR1 SGHVS, CDR2 FQNEAQ. The CDR3 consists of 13 residues. The V end was cut by 0 bases, the J end by 8 bases, with 10 bases between. Deep-level assay runs were performed. TCRdb's table, derived via immunoSEQ multiplex PCR, lists solely in-frame clones and lacks some. The profile shows 850,000 to 1,200,000 clones, under 80% of them singletons. Worth noting for this clone: The antigen is unknown.

The chain uses TRBV7-8 and TRBJ1-2; D is undetermined. Sequencing was carried out using memory CD4+ T cells sorted from blood. Sample subset: CD45RA-negative fraction. This receptor was taken from a young man in good health. The chain's CDR3 is CASSLAGVGGYTF. The DNA for the CDR3 is TGTGCCAGCAGCTTAGCGGGAGTGGGAGGCTACACCTTC.